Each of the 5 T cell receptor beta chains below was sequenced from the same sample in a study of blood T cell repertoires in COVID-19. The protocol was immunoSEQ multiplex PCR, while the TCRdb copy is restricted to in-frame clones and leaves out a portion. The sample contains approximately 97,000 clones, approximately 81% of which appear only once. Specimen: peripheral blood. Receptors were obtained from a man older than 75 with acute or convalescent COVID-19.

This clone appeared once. DNA for the CDR3: TGTGCCATCAGCAGGACAGGGGGAAACACCGGGGAGCTGTTTTTT. Translated: CAISRTGGNTGELFF. The chain couples TRBV10-3 to TRBJ2-2; 10 bases map to TRBD1. The CDR3 spans 15 residues. Germline loops: CDR1 ENHRY, CDR2 SYGVKD. The J segment lost 2 bases and the V segment lost 6 bases, leaving 3 bases of the junction unmatched.

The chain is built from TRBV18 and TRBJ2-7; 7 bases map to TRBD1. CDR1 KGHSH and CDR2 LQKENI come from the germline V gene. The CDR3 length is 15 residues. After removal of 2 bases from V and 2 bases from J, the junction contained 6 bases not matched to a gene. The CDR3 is CASSPEMGQTYEQYF. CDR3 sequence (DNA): TGTGCCAGCTCACCAGAAATGGGACAGACCTACGAGCAGTACTTC.

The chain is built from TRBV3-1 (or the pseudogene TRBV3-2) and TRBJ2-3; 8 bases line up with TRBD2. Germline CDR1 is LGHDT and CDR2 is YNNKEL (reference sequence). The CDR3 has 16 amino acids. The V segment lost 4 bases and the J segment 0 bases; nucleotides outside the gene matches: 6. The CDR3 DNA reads TGTGCCAGCAGCCCTCTTAGCGGGGACAGCACAGATACGCAGTATTTT. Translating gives CASSPLSGDSTDTQYF.

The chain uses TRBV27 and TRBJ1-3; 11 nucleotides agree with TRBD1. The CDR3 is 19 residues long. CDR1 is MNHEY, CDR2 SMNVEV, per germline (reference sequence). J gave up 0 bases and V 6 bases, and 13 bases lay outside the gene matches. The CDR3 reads CASSHLGTGGLISGNTIYF. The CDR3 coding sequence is TGTGCCAGCAGCCACCTTGGGACAGGGGGGTTAATCTCTGGAAACACCATATATTTT.

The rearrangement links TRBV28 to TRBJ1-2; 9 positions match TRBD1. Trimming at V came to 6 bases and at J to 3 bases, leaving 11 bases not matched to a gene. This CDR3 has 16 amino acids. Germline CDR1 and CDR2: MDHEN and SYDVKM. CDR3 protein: CASSIAGTGSDYGYTF. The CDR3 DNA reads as TGTGCCAGCAGCATCGCCGGGACAGGGTCGGACTATGGCTACACCTTC.